This T cell receptor beta chain was observed in a study of T cell clonotyping in hematopoietic cell transplantation. General study results and limits: No sorting was done, leaving CD4 and CD8 contributions mixed. Higher Inverse Simpson Index values in graft donor and pretransplant recipient predicted broader posttransplant TCR diversity.

Of note for this clone: Its target is not known.

Clones were read by immunoSEQ multiplex PCR, and TCRdb kept only the in-frame ones, dropping some. Seen here are around 37,000 clones, roughly 85% observed once, and the top ten hold about 3%. Described time point: recipient sample about 28 days before transplant, after cytoreduction. The CDR3 runs to 13 residues. V was cut by 6 bases and J by 4 bases, with 12 bases left in between. Germline V CDR1 and CDR2: LNHDA, SQIVND (reference sequence). Specimen: peripheral blood mononuclear cells, collected before stem cell transplant. This clonotype originated in a man in his 60s with acute myeloid leukemia. Some clones in this sample may be carry-over from other donors' samples. The chain employs TRBV19 and TRBJ1-1; tentatively, D is TRBD1 (5 bases). CDR3 coding DNA: TGTGCCAGTAGGAAGGGCGGGGGCACTGAAGCTTTCTTT. Protein: CASRKGGGTEAFF.